This entry concerns a single T cell receptor beta chain. Second doses were pooled across both intervals (about 4 or about 12 weeks). The sample comes from a study of T cell responses to AZD1222 COVID-19 vaccine. The data were produced by immunoSEQ multiplex PCR, yet TCRdb's version contains in-frame clones alone and is incomplete. The repertoire includes more than 110,000 clones, roughly 92% of them detected once, and 3.5% to 4.5% sits in the top ten. The CDR3 is 16 amino acids. Trimming removed 1 base at V and 4 bases at J, with 16 bases between. Germline V CDR1 and CDR2: SGHVS, FQNEAQ. The specimen was peripheral blood, collected 28 days after the second AZD1222 dose. The rearrangement uses TRBV7-8 and TRBJ1-2; D is ambiguous. The sequence came from an adult who received the AZD1222 COVID-19 vaccine. CDR3 nucleotide sequence: TGTGCCAGCAGCTTAGGTGCCACCCGTGGGATCTATGGCTACACCTTC. Translation gives CASSLGATRGIYGYTF. The full variable domain, its missing parts supplied by reference TRBV7-8 and TRBJ1-2, is GAGVSQSPRYKVAKRGQDVALRCDPISGHVSLFWYQQALGQGPEFLTYFQNEAQLDKSGLPSDRFFAERPEGSVSTLKIQRTQQEDSAVYLCASSLGATRGIYGYTFGSGTRLTVV.